This T cell receptor beta chain was sequenced in a study of T cell repertoires in cytomegalovirus infection. For the study at large: Public TCR beta signatures indicated both CMV infection and matching HLA type.

This clonotype was detected many times. Its target is unknown. V was shortened by 4 bases and J by 9 bases, with 16 bases between the two germline ends. The CDR3 is 14 residues long. Germline CDR1 is MDHEN and CDR2 is SYDVKM. Study conclusions and caveats: Carriers of CMV plus the relevant HLA were identified by cumulative public TCR beta family frequency. HLA-C-restricted CMV clonotypes gave the most frequent clonotype in two of eight donors.

TCRdb independently ran MiXCR on the reads; one entry per CDR3 protein. The sample contains approximately 110,000 distinct CDR3 sequences, over 9.5% of which appear only once. The source material was PBMCs, sequenced either directly or after in vitro stimulation (not recorded which). The receptor comes from a human donor in good health (CMV status not recorded). Some clones in this sample may be carry-over from other donors' samples. J is TRBJ1-5 and V is TRBV28, with a possible D match to TRBD1 (5 bases). CDR3 DNA: TGTGCCAGCAGTTGGAGGGACCGGCCGGGGCCCCAGCATTTT. This codes for CASSWRDRPGPQHF.